This T cell receptor beta chain emerged from a study of identical twins. Healthy Caucasians supplied all donations. The CDR3 extends over 17 amino acids. From the 5' RACE reads, TCRdb called clonotypes with MiXCR, one entry per CDR3 protein. The top ten hold 7.2% of the sample, which has around 340,000 distinct CDR3 sequences, approximately 13% seen once. In regard to this clonotype: An end of the junction does not agree with germline; a read error may underlie this.

These records were also assigned to another study, of yellow fever vaccine responses in identical twins.

The specimen sequenced was CD8+ T cells sorted from blood. V gene TRBV12-3 or TRBV12-4 combines with J gene TRBJ2-1, with TRBD1 identical over 10 bases. The sequence was collected from a young woman in good health. The chain's CDR3 is CASTRSPGQGSSNEQFF. Written as DNA, the CDR3 is TGTGCCAGCACCCGGTCGCCGGGACAGGGGTCCTCCAATGAGCAGTTCTTC.